One sample yielded the 24 T cell receptor beta chains listed below, sequenced in a study of T-cell memory formation after mild COVID-19. TCRdb itself ran the 5' RACE reads through MiXCR, one entry per CDR3 protein. Here the sample spans 210,000 or so distinct CDR3 sequences, about 10% being singletons. The sample was PBMCs or a T cell subset sorted from them (not recorded which). The origin of the receptors is a man between 18 and 29 years old who had mild COVID-19 (a few samples of this study predate the infection). Cell type and time point are not known.

A word on this clonotype: Given a much more abundant clone one base away, this may be a read error. The V call is TRBV7-8, the J call TRBJ1-1; D unclear. With 1 base removed from V and 4 bases from J, the gap between germline ends came to 4 bases. The CDR3 loop spans 12 amino acids. Germline CDR1 reads SGHVS; CDR2 reads FQNEAQ. The CDR3 bases are TGTGCCAGCAGCTTAGTAGCCACTGAAGCTTTCTTT. Translating gives CASSLVATEAFF.

This clonotype has more than one count but fewer than ten. The chain carries TRBV7-2 and TRBJ1-1; D is uncertain. The CDR3 is 13 residues long. The germline CDR1 and CDR2 sequences are SGHTA and FQGNSA. V was shortened by 3 bases and J by 14 bases, with 19 bases between the two germline ends. In DNA, the CDR3 is TGTGCCAGCAGCTTCGACCCCCAGCGGGCGGTCTTCTTT. This encodes CASSFDPQRAVFF.

This clonotype was seen a handful of times. The rearrangement links TRBV7-6 to TRBJ1-5; D is unresolved. V was trimmed by 5 bases and J by 0 bases, leaving 20 bases between them. CDR3 length equals 18 residues. Germline loops: CDR1 SGHVS, CDR2 FNYEAQ. The CDR3: CASSQTFGQSYSNQPQHF. As DNA, the CDR3 is TGTGCCAGCAGCCAGACCTTTGGGCAGAGCTATAGCAATCAGCCCCAGCATTTT. The entire variable domain, with the rest obtained from reference TRBV7-6 and TRBJ1-5, is as follows: GAGVSQSPRYKVTKRGQDVALRCDPISGHVSLYWYRQALGQGPEFLTYFNYEAQQDKSGLPNDRFSAERPEGSISTLTIQRTEQRDSAMYRCASSQTFGQSYSNQPQHFGDGTRLSIL.

The V and J genes are TRBV12-3 or TRBV12-4 and TRBJ2-1; TRBD2 is a possible D gene (5 bases). This CDR3 spans 12 amino acids. Trimming left V 7 bases short and J 8 bases short, with 12 bases between. Here the CDR3 reads CASNRGSDEQFF. The CDR3 nucleotides read TGTGCCAGCAACCGTGGGAGCGATGAGCAGTTCTTC.

The V gene is TRBV20-1, the J gene TRBJ1-2; D remains unclear. This CDR3 has 12 amino acids. Trimming stripped 3 bases from V and 4 bases from J, with 9 bases between. Germline V gene data show CDR1 as DFQATT and CDR2 as SNEGSKA (reference sequence). In DNA form, the CDR3 reads TGCAGTGCTAGTTTCAGGACCTATGGCTACACCTTC. Translation gives CSASFRTYGYTF.

This rearrangement joins TRBV6-2 or TRBV6-3 to TRBJ2-2; tentative D call: TRBD1 (6 bases). Trimming cost V 5 bases and J 6 bases, with 16 bases left between them. Germline V gene lookup returns CDR1 MNHEY and CDR2 SVGEGT. The CDR3 totals 15 residues. The CDR3 coding sequence is TGTGCCAGCAGTGAACCCCTCTACAGGGCCGGGGAGCTGTTTTTT. Amino acids: CASSEPLYRAGELFF.

This clonotype appeared a few times. V gene TRBV12-3 or TRBV12-4 combines with J gene TRBJ2-1; D possibly uses TRBD1 or TRBD2 (6 bases each). The CDR3 has 16 residues. V was shortened by 3 bases and J by 5 bases, with 17 bases between the two germline ends. In DNA form, the CDR3 reads TGTGCCAGCAGTTTCGAAACGGGGGCATGGAACAATGAGCAGTTCTTC. It codes for CASSFETGAWNNEQFF.

This clonotype was found many times. The chain combines TRBV4-2 with TRBJ2-1; 9 bases agree with TRBD2. CDR3 length equals 14 residues. Germline CDR1 is LGHNA and CDR2 is YNFKEQ. V lost 3 bases to trimming and J lost 6 bases; unmatched junction nucleotides: 3. In DNA form, the CDR3 reads TGTGCCAGCAGCCAGGAGACTAGCGGCAATGAGCAGTTCTTC. Translated, it gives CASSQETSGNEQFF.

CDR3 nucleotides: TGCGCCAGCAGCCTTACAGGGGTGGACACTGAAGCTTTCTTT. Translation: CASSLTGVDTEAFF. The V gene is TRBV5-1, the J gene TRBJ1-1; 7 bases are shared with TRBD1. The CDR3 sequence is 14 residues long. The ends lost 4 bases at V and 3 bases at J; junction bases unmatched: 6. Germline assignment: CDR1 SGHRS and CDR2 YFSETQ.

V gene TRBV7-8 combines with J gene TRBJ1-2; TRBD1 matches 8 bases. Germline V gives CDR1 SGHVS, CDR2 FQNEAQ. The CDR3 extends over 14 amino acids. The V gene end was trimmed by 5 bases and the J gene end by 4 bases; junction bases not matched to a gene: 6. CDR3: CASSAGQGGYGYTF. As DNA, the CDR3 is TGTGCCAGCAGCGCCGGACAGGGCGGCTATGGCTACACCTTC. Together with reference TRBV7-8 and TRBJ1-2, the CDR3 gives the full variable domain: GAGVSQSPRYKVAKRGQDVALRCDPISGHVSLFWYQQALGQGPEFLTYFQNEAQLDKSGLPSDRFFAERPEGSVSTLKIQRTQQEDSAVYLCASSAGQGGYGYTFGSGTRLTVV.

This clonotype was counted a single time. The chain joins TRBV5-1 to TRBJ2-5; D is possibly TRBD2 (6 bases). Germline V gives CDR1 SGHRS, CDR2 YFSETQ. The CDR3 is made up of 16 amino acids. Trimming removed 0 bases from V and 5 bases from J, with 17 bases in between. The CDR3 spells CASSLAGRPTEETQYF. CDR3 bases: TGCGCCAGCAGCTTGGCCGGGAGACCCACCGAGGAGACCCAGTACTTC.

This clonotype was observed a handful of times. The chain combines TRBV5-1 with TRBJ2-2, with TRBD2 matching 15 bases. V lost 1 base, J lost 0 bases, and 4 bases stayed unmatched. This CDR3 comprises 19 residues. Germline V lookup: CDR1 SGHRS, CDR2 YFSETQ. Here the CDR3 DNA reads TGCGCCAGCAGCTTGCAGGGACTAGCGGGGGGCGCGAACACCGGGGAGCTGTTTTTT. Translation gives CASSLQGLAGGANTGELFF.

This clonotype showed up just a few times. This chain links TRBV7-3 with TRBJ2-1, with D perhaps TRBD1 (6 bases). The germline V gene encodes CDR1 SGHTA and CDR2 FQGTGA. The CDR3 totals 15 residues. V lost 5 bases and J 5 bases, leaving 16 bases between the germline ends. The CDR3 nucleotides are TGTGCCAGCAGCCCATCCCGGGACACTAACAATGAGCAGTTCTTC. Amino acid sequence: CASSPSRDTNNEQFF. The whole variable domain, remainder taken from reference TRBV7-3 and TRBJ2-1, is GAGVSQTPSNKVTEKGKYVELRCDPISGHTALYWYRQSLGQGPEFLIYFQGTGAADDSGLPNDRFFAVRPEGSVSTLKIQRTERGDSAVYLCASSPSRDTNNEQFFGPGTRLTVL.

The rearrangement joins TRBV5-1 to TRBJ1-1; 7 positions agree with TRBD1. V shed 3 bases and J 5 bases; nucleotides not matched to a gene: 7. Germline V gene lookup returns CDR1 SGHRS and CDR2 YFSETQ. The CDR3 consists of 14 residues. CDR3 nucleotide sequence: TGCGCCAGCAGCTCGACGGTACAGGGGACTGAAGCTTTCTTT. The encoded protein is CASSSTVQGTEAFF. The whole variable domain, filled in from reference TRBV5-1 and TRBJ1-1, reads KAGVTQTPRYLIKTRGQQVTLSCSPISGHRSVSWYQQTPGQGLQFLFEYFSETQRNKGNFPGRFSGRQFSNSRSEMNVSTLELGDSALYLCASSSTVQGTEAFFGQGTRLTVV.

V usage is TRBV12-3 or TRBV12-4 and J usage is TRBJ1-2; D unresolved. This CDR3 has 13 residues. V was pared by 6 bases and J by 9 bases, with 17 bases between. The CDR3 spells CASRSARRVRYTF. In DNA, the CDR3 is TGTGCCAGCAGATCCGCCAGACGGGTCCGCTACACCTTC.

This clonotype was seen repeatedly, ten times or more. The V call is TRBV12-3 or TRBV12-4, the J call TRBJ2-7; 9 bases line up with TRBD2. Trimming took 5 bases from V and 2 from J; bases not matched to a gene: 7. The CDR3 runs to 15 residues. CDR3 nucleotides: TGTGCCAGCAGTGCGCGACTAGCGGCCGCCTACGAGCAGTACTTC. It codes for CASSARLAAAYEQYF.

This clonotype was observed a handful of times. The genes are TRBV18 and TRBJ2-3; 9 bases match TRBD1. The J segment lost 2 bases and the V segment lost 6 bases, leaving 18 bases of the junction unmatched. This CDR3 contains 19 residues. The V gene's germline CDR1 is KGHSH and CDR2 LQKENI. CDR3 DNA: TGTGCCAGCTCCTATAACCGAGGACAGGGGCGAGCATACACAGATACGCAGTATTTT. Translating it yields CASSYNRGQGRAYTDTQYF.

The J gene is TRBJ2-3, the V gene TRBV7-9; 9 bases are shared with TRBD1. Germline values: CDR1 SEHNR, CDR2 FQNEAQ (reference sequence). The V segment lost 3 bases and the J segment 2 bases; nucleotides outside the gene matches: 3. The CDR3 totals 15 residues. CDR3 loop: CASSFGDRDTDTQYF. In DNA form, the CDR3 reads TGTGCCAGCAGCTTTGGGGACAGGGACACAGATACGCAGTATTTT.

The rearrangement links TRBV12-3 or TRBV12-4 to TRBJ1-5, with D uncertain. The CDR3 has 12 residues. V lost 3 bases and J lost 7, with 7 bases in between. CDR3 residues: CASSFSVQPQHF. In nucleotides, the CDR3 is TGTGCCAGCAGTTTCTCAGTACAGCCCCAGCATTTT.

This clonotype has at least ten counts. The J gene is TRBJ2-1, the V gene TRBV5-1; TRBD2 agrees at 9 bases. Germline V gene lookup returns CDR1 SGHRS and CDR2 YFSETQ. This CDR3 has 15 amino acids. Germline trimming cut 4 bases from V and 4 bases from J; bases unmatched to any gene: 6. This CDR3 is CASSLSAGGYNEQFF. The CDR3 nucleotides read TGCGCCAGCAGCCTCTCCGCGGGGGGGTACAATGAGCAGTTCTTC.

This clonotype turned up a few times. The chain has TRBV5-6 and TRBJ2-1, with D hard to call. Germline V lookup: CDR1 SGHDT, CDR2 YYEEEE. The CDR3 contains 15 residues. Between the trimmed V and J ends, which lost 2 bases and 0 bases, there was a span of 9 bases. CDR3 sequence (DNA): TGTGCCAGCAGCTTTACAGAGAGCTCCTACAATGAGCAGTTCTTC. Its protein product is CASSFTESSYNEQFF.

This clonotype occurred a few times. The chain couples TRBV7-3 to TRBJ2-2; 8 bases match TRBD2. The CDR3 extends over 16 amino acids. CDR1 is SGHTA, CDR2 FQGTGA, per germline. The ends lost 2 bases at V and 5 bases at J; junction bases unmatched: 7. The CDR3 sequence: CASSLLPTSATGELFF. CDR3 DNA sequence: TGTGCCAGCAGCTTACTTCCGACTAGCGCTACCGGGGAGCTGTTTTTT.

This clonotype was counted a few times. The V call is TRBV7-9, the J call TRBJ1-1; D call uncertain. Germline values: CDR1 SEHNR, CDR2 FQNEAQ (reference sequence). The CDR3 is 14 residues long. V gave up 0 bases and J gave up 4 bases, with 9 bases separating them. The CDR3 DNA follows: TGTGCCAGCAGCTTAGCGCGTGAGGGCACTGAAGCTTTCTTT. Translated: CASSLAREGTEAFF. Full variable domain (missing parts from reference TRBV7-9 and TRBJ1-1): DTGVSQNPRHKITKRGQNVTFRCDPISEHNRLYWYRQTLGQGPEFLTYFQNEAQLEKSRLLSDRFSAERPKGSFSTLEIQRTEQGDSAMYLCASSLAREGTEAFFGQGTRLTVV.

This chain joins TRBV15 and TRBJ1-5; TRBD1 matches 7 bases. With 4 bases clipped from V and 2 bases from J, the junction kept 8 bases outside the gene matches. The CDR3 is 16 amino acids. The germline gives CDR1 LNHNV, CDR2 YYDKDF (reference sequence). The CDR3 coding sequence is TGTGCCACCAGCACCCGACAGGGTCGGGGCAATCAGCCCCAGCATTTT. It specifies CATSTRQGRGNQPQHF.